These 30 T cell receptor beta chains originate from one sample sequenced in a study of cytomegalovirus exposure and HLA in healthy donors. Generated by immunoSEQ multiplex PCR, the TCRdb table keeps only in-frame clones and is missing some. The table lists about 160,000 clones, roughly 96% of them singletons. Sequenced sample: PBMCs. Receptors originate from a woman under 30 in good health and CMV-seronegative.

The gene calls are TRBV4-1 and TRBJ2-1; 9 bases agree with TRBD2. Germline assignment: CDR1 MGHRA and CDR2 YSYEKL. The J segment lost 7 bases and the V segment lost 3 bases, leaving 10 bases of the junction unmatched. The CDR3 contains 16 residues. CDR3 bases: TGCGCCAGCAGCCAGGATCCGGGACTAGCTCCGAATGAGCAGTTCTTC. It specifies CASSQDPGLAPNEQFF.

V usage is TRBV18 and J usage is TRBJ2-1; 8 bases match TRBD1. Germline CDR1 is KGHSH and CDR2 is LQKENI. The CDR3 is 16 residues long. Losses at the gene ends were 4 bases for V and 4 bases for J; bases not matched to a gene: 9. CDR3 loop: CASSQSPGQEYNEQFF. CDR3 in DNA: TGTGCCAGCTCACAATCTCCGGGACAGGAATACAATGAGCAGTTCTTC.

The gene calls are TRBV19 and TRBJ1-5; 7 nucleotides align to TRBD1. CDR3 length: 12 residues. CDR1 is LNHDA and CDR2 is SQIVND in the germline V gene (reference sequence). V lost 9 bases, J lost 4 bases, and 3 bases stayed unmatched. Here the CDR3 DNA reads TGTGCCAGCCGGGACAGAAATCAGCCCCAGCATTTT. Its translation is CASRDRNQPQHF.

J is TRBJ1-3 and V is TRBV19; the D gene is possibly TRBD1 (5 bases). The CDR3 extends over 13 amino acids. V was pared by 9 bases and J by 0 bases, with 9 bases between. CDR1 is LNHDA and CDR2 is SQIVND in the germline V gene (reference sequence). The DNA of the CDR3 is TGTGCCAGCACGACAGTCTCTGGAAACACCATATATTTT. This gives the protein CASTTVSGNTIYF.

V gene TRBV7-2 combines with J gene TRBJ2-5; 7 bases fit TRBD1. There are 14 residues in the CDR3. V was clipped by 1 base and J by 2 bases; unmatched bases: 1. CDR1 and CDR2 (germline): SGHTA, FQGNSA. The CDR3 here is CASSLDRGQETQYF. DNA of the CDR3: TGTGCCAGCAGCTTAGACAGGGGTCAAGAGACCCAGTACTTC.

The rearrangement links TRBV30 to TRBJ1-1; tentatively, D is TRBD1 (6 bases). Trimming shortened V by 5 bases and J by 2 bases, and 12 bases separated the two germline ends. Germline values: CDR1 GTSNPN, CDR2 SVGIG (reference sequence). CDR3 length equals 13 residues. The CDR3 sequence is CAWGPRGNTEAFF. As DNA, the CDR3 is TGTGCCTGGGGCCCCAGGGGAAACACTGAAGCTTTCTTT. Complete variable domain (other parts from reference TRBV30 and TRBJ1-1): SQTIHQWPATLVQPVGSPLSLECTVEGTSNPNLYWYRQAAGRGLQLLFYSVGIGQISSEVPQNLSASRPQDRQFILSSKKLLLSDSGFYLCAWGPRGNTEAFFGQGTRLTVV.

This clone was seen once. The chain joins TRBV18 to TRBJ1-5; 11 nucleotides line up with TRBD1. J was trimmed by 7 bases and V by 2 bases; bases with no gene match: 13. CDR3 length equals 18 residues. Germline assignment: CDR1 KGHSH and CDR2 LQKENI. CDR3 sequence reads: CASSPSRTGGAGRQPQHF. CDR3 DNA: TGTGCCAGCTCACCATCCAGGACAGGGGGCGCAGGTCGGCAGCCCCAGCATTTT.

The genes are TRBV2 and TRBJ1-2; 7 nucleotides match TRBD1. CDR3 length equals 17 residues. J lost 8 bases, V lost 6 bases, and 21 bases had no gene match. CDR1 is SNHLY, CDR2 FYNNEI, per germline. The CDR3 here is CASSGDRAQVVWLGYTF. For the CDR3, the DNA is TGTGCCAGCAGCGGCGACAGGGCTCAAGTGGTTTGGCTCGGCTACACCTTC.

A single count supports this clone. The chain has TRBV4-2 and TRBJ2-7, with 9 nucleotides matching TRBD1. The CDR3 runs to 16 residues. Per the germline V gene, CDR1 is LGHNA and CDR2 is YNFKEQ. The V segment lost 3 bases and the J segment 0 bases; nucleotides outside the gene matches: 6. CDR3 residues: CASSQDQGQGSYEQYF. For the CDR3, the DNA is TGTGCCAGCAGCCAGGATCAGGGACAGGGCTCCTACGAGCAGTACTTC.

The chain couples TRBV20-1 to TRBJ1-2; D perhaps matches TRBD1 (5 bases). CDR3 size: 11 residues. Germline-derived CDR1 and CDR2 are DFQATT and SNEGSKA (reference sequence). Trimming pared 4 bases from V and 6 bases from J, leaving 9 bases between. The CDR3 DNA follows: TGCAGTGCTATGTCAGGGAATGGCTACACCTTC. This translates into CSAMSGNGYTF.

The rearrangement links TRBV12-5 to TRBJ2-1, with 8 bases lining up with TRBD2. The V gene end was trimmed by 8 bases and the J gene end by 6 bases; junction bases not matched to a gene: 12. This CDR3 spans 15 amino acids. The germline gives CDR1 LGHNT, CDR2 FRNRAP. CDR3 DNA: TGTGCTAGTAGGTTATCGGGGGGGCGTTCCAATGAGCAGTTCTTC. This translates into CASRLSGGRSNEQFF.

The gene calls are TRBV6-5 and TRBJ1-2; TRBD1 is a possible D gene (6 bases). The V end lost 6 bases, the J end lost 4 bases, and 18 bases lay between the germline ends. Germline values: CDR1 MNHEY, CDR2 SVGAGI. This CDR3 spans 15 amino acids. In nucleotides, the CDR3 is TGTGCCAGCAGCCGAACAGGGATCCCAACCTATGGCTACACCTTC. Translating it yields CASSRTGIPTYGYTF.

The chain recombines TRBV5-1 with TRBJ1-1, with 7 bases fitting TRBD1. The CDR3 is 14 amino acids. The germline V gene encodes CDR1 SGHRS and CDR2 YFSETQ. Losses at the gene ends were 7 bases for V and 0 bases for J; bases not matched to a gene: 6. The CDR3 spells CASGQTGVNTEAFF. The CDR3 DNA reads TGCGCCAGCGGCCAAACAGGGGTGAACACTGAAGCTTTCTTT.

The rearrangement links TRBV5-1 to TRBJ2-3; tentative D call: TRBD2 (6 bases). From germline, CDR1 is SGHRS and CDR2 YFSETQ. Trimming stripped 5 bases from V and 0 bases from J, with 10 bases between. The CDR3 has 14 residues. The CDR3 sequence: CASRGLPSTDTQYF. CDR3 DNA: TGCGCCAGCAGGGGACTTCCGAGCACAGATACGCAGTATTTT.

The V and J genes are TRBV30 and TRBJ2-7, with D perhaps matching TRBD2 (5 bases). The CDR3 is made up of 15 amino acids. The V gene lost 2 bases and the J gene lost 0 bases, with 14 bases spanning the gap. Germline-derived CDR1 and CDR2 are GTSNPN and SVGIG (reference sequence). DNA for the CDR3: TGTGCCTGGAGTTATGGGCGGGTGAGCTCCTACGAGCAGTACTTC. This sequence encodes CAWSYGRVSSYEQYF.

This clone was seen a few times. The chain couples TRBV30 to TRBJ1-1, with no clear D. Trimming pared 0 bases from V and 5 bases from J, leaving 10 bases between. CDR1 and CDR2 (germline): GTSNPN, SVGIG (reference sequence). This CDR3 is 13 amino acids long. CDR3 in amino acids: CAWSVWVETEAFF. The CDR3 bases are TGTGCCTGGAGTGTATGGGTGGAGACTGAAGCTTTCTTT.

The chain couples TRBV7-9 to TRBJ1-1; the D is unclear. The CDR3 has 14 residues. Between the trimmed V and J ends, which lost 5 bases and 5 bases, there was a span of 15 bases. Germline V gene data show CDR1 as SEHNR and CDR2 as FQNEAQ (reference sequence). CDR3 sequence: CASSPPRGRTEAFF. The CDR3 nucleotides read TGTGCCAGCAGCCCACCCCGAGGGCGGACTGAAGCTTTCTTT.

The J gene is TRBJ2-2, the V gene TRBV27, with D tentatively TRBD2 (7 bases). CDR1 and CDR2 from the germline V gene are MNHEY and SMNVEV (reference sequence). The V end was cut by 6 bases, the J end by 1 base, with 24 bases between. The CDR3 loop spans 19 amino acids. Here the CDR3 DNA reads TGTGCCAGCAGCCCAGGGCTAGGGAGGGGACAACTGAACACCGGGGAGCTGTTTTTT. The encoded protein is CASSPGLGRGQLNTGELFF.

J is TRBJ2-3 and V is TRBV7-3; 7 bases agree with TRBD2. The CDR3 loop spans 15 amino acids. With 2 bases clipped from V and 5 bases from J, the junction kept 7 bases outside the gene matches. CDR1 and CDR2 from the germline V gene are SGHTA and FQGTGA. CDR3 in amino acids: CASSLGGIAGDTQYF. CDR3 coding DNA: TGTGCCAGCAGCTTAGGGGGAATAGCGGGAGATACGCAGTATTTT.

This chain uses TRBV4-1 with TRBJ2-7, with 8 bases matching TRBD1. CDR1 MGHRA and CDR2 YSYEKL come from the germline V gene. With 4 bases clipped from V and 1 base from J, the junction kept 6 bases outside the gene matches. The length of the CDR3 is 15 residues. CDR3 sequence (DNA): TGCGCCAGCAGCCTGGACAGGGCATTATCCTACGAGCAGTACTTC. It encodes CASSLDRALSYEQYF.

This clone was detected once. CDR3 DNA sequence: TGTGCCAGCAGCGCTTCAGGGGGCTTAGGTTCACCCCTCCACTTT. Amino acids: CASSASGGLGSPLHF. The rearrangement links TRBV9 to TRBJ1-6; 8 nucleotides align to TRBD1. Germline loops: CDR1 SGDLS, CDR2 YYNGEE. With 3 bases clipped from V and 9 bases from J, the junction kept 8 bases outside the gene matches. The CDR3 contains 15 residues.

The chain couples TRBV9 to TRBJ1-2; D call uncertain. This CDR3 contains 11 residues. V was shortened by 3 bases and J by 2 bases, with 2 bases between the two germline ends. Germline V gives CDR1 SGDLS, CDR2 YYNGEE. CDR3 region: CASSANYGYTF. In DNA, the CDR3 is TGTGCCAGCAGCGCGAACTATGGCTACACCTTC.

The chain carries TRBV12-5 and TRBJ1-1, with D perhaps matching TRBD1 (5 bases). The V end was cut by 2 bases, the J end by 1 base, with 8 bases between. CDR3 length: 14 amino acids. Germline V gene sequence: CDR1 LGHNT, CDR2 FRNRAP. The CDR3 spells CASGLSGKNTEAFF. DNA for the CDR3: TGTGCTAGTGGTTTGTCAGGGAAGAACACTGAAGCTTTCTTT.

This clone was detected only once. V usage is TRBV2 and J usage is TRBJ1-1; D is ambiguous. This CDR3 comprises 14 residues. Trimming left V 1 base short and J 0 bases short, with 6 bases between. CDR1 SNHLY and CDR2 FYNNEI come from the germline V gene. The CDR3 bases are TGTGCCAGCAGTGAAGAAATTATGAACACTGAAGCTTTCTTT. Its translation: CASSEEIMNTEAFF.

The rearrangement joins TRBV9 to TRBJ2-3; TRBD2 matches 12 bases. This CDR3 contains 16 residues. Germline CDR1 SGDLS, CDR2 YYNGEE. Germline trimming cut 4 bases from V and 4 bases from J; bases unmatched to any gene: 7. The CDR3 DNA reads as TGTGCCAGCAGCCGAACTAGCGGGGGGCGGGCAGATACGCAGTATTTT. As protein: CASSRTSGGRADTQYF.

This clone has more than one count but fewer than ten. The chain has TRBV25-1 and TRBJ2-7, with a possible D match to TRBD2 (6 bases). The CDR3 has 14 residues. V was pared by 4 bases and J by 0 bases, with 10 bases between. CDR1 is MGHDK, CDR2 SYGVNS, per germline. CDR3 loop: CASSVAGSSYEQYF. The DNA for the CDR3 is TGTGCCAGCAGTGTAGCCGGGAGCTCCTACGAGCAGTACTTC.

This rearrangement joins TRBV27 to TRBJ2-3; 9 bases match TRBD2. Germline V gives CDR1 MNHEY, CDR2 SMNVEV (reference sequence). V was clipped by 7 bases and J by 6 bases; unmatched bases: 11. This CDR3 comprises 15 residues. The CDR3 DNA follows: TGTGCCAGCACCCTTTCGGTAGCGGGGGTGGATACGCAGTATTTT. Amino acids: CASTLSVAGVDTQYF.

The V and J genes are TRBV5-5 and TRBJ2-2; 7 nucleotides align to TRBD1. Germline lookup yields CDR1 SGHKS and CDR2 YYEKEE (reference sequence). This CDR3 contains 16 residues. After removal of 2 bases from V and 2 bases from J, the junction contained 6 bases not matched to a gene. The CDR3 spells CASSFQGDQNTGELFF. The CDR3 DNA sequence: TGTGCCAGCAGCTTCCAGGGGGACCAAAACACCGGGGAGCTGTTTTTT. Supplemented by reference TRBV5-5 and TRBJ2-2, the full variable domain reads DAGVTQSPTHLIKTRGQQVTLRCSPISGHKSVSWYQQVLGQGPQFIFQYYEKEERGRGNFPDRFSARQFPNYSSELNVNALLLGDSALYLCASSFQGDQNTGELFFGEGSRLTVL.

The genes are TRBV18 and TRBJ2-5; possible D gene TRBD2, 6 bases. The CDR3 extends over 16 amino acids. V was shortened by 2 bases and J by 0 bases, with 13 bases between the two germline ends. The germline CDR1 and CDR2 sequences are KGHSH and LQKENI. The CDR3 loop is CASSPMEGWDQETQYF. The CDR3, as DNA: TGTGCCAGCTCACCAATGGAGGGATGGGACCAAGAGACCCAGTACTTC.

The rearrangement joins TRBV7-9 to TRBJ2-7; D is unresolved. Germline lookup yields CDR1 SEHNR and CDR2 FQNEAQ (reference sequence). This CDR3 is built from 12 residues. V was trimmed by 5 bases and J by 5 bases, leaving 10 bases between them. The CDR3 region is CASSRNTNEQYF. The CDR3 DNA is TGTGCCAGCAGCCGAAATACTAACGAGCAGTACTTC.